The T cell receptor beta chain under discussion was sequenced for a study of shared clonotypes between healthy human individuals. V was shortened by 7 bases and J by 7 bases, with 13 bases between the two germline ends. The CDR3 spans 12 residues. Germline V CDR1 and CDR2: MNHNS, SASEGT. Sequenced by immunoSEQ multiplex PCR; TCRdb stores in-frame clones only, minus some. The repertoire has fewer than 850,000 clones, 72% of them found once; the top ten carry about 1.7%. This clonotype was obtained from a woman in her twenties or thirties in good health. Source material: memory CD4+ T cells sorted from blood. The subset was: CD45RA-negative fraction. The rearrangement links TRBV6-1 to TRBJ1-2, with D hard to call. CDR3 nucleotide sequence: TGTGCCAGCACCCCTTTGTTAGGTGGCTACACCTTC. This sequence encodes CASTPLLGGYTF.